This T cell receptor (beta chain) was sequenced during a study of blood T cell repertoires in COVID-19. Germline V gene lookup returns CDR1 LNHDA and CDR2 SQIVND (reference sequence). V was pared by 5 bases and J by 11 bases, with 8 bases of the junction left unmatched. The CDR3 loop spans 13 amino acids. The method was immunoSEQ multiplex PCR; TCRdb's version includes in-frame clones alone and lacks a portion of them. This table has 25,000 to 30,000 clones, almost 85% appearing once. Material: peripheral blood. This receptor was taken from a man older than 75 with active COVID-19. V and J are TRBV19 and TRBJ2-3, with TRBD2 identical over 9 bases. The CDR3 protein is CASSVAGGPRQYF. As DNA, the CDR3 is TGTGCCAGTAGTGTTGCGGGGGGGCCTAGGCAGTATTTT. Supplemented by reference TRBV19 and TRBJ2-3, the full variable domain reads DGGITQSPKYLFRKEGQNVTLSCEQNLNHDAMYWYRQDPGQGLRLIYYSQIVNDFQKGDIAEGYSVSREKKESFPLTVTSAQKNPTAFYLCASSVAGGPRQYFGPGTRLTVL.